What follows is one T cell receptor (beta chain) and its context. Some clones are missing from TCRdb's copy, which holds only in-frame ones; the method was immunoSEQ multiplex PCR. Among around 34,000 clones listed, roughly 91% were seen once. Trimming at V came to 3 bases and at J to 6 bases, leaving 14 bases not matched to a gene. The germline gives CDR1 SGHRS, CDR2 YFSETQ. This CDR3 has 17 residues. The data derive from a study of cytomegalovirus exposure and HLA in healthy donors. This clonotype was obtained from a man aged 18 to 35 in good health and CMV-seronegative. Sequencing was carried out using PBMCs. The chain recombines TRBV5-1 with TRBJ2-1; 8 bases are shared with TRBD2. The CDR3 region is CASSWNPGTRISNEQFF. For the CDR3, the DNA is TGCGCCAGCAGCTGGAACCCCGGGACTAGGATTTCCAATGAGCAGTTCTTC.